The 21 T cell receptor beta chains below were found in one sample sequenced in a study of shared clonotypes between healthy human individuals. TCRdb's copy holds only in-frame clones and misses some; the assay was immunoSEQ multiplex PCR. The sample shows approximately 1.1 million clones, about 80% of them seen only once. The specimen sequenced was memory CD4+ T cells from PBMCs. Subset meaning: CD45RA-negative fraction. These receptors came from a man between 18 and 29 years old in good health. Some clones in this sample may be carry-over from other donors' samples.

The count of this clone is one. The chain carries TRBV9 and TRBJ2-7, with D hard to call. This CDR3 comprises 16 residues. Germline lookup yields CDR1 SGDLS and CDR2 YYNGEE. Trimming shortened V by 0 bases and J by 4 bases, and 17 bases separated the two germline ends. CDR3 nucleotides: TGTGCCAGCAGCGTAGGAAAGACCGCACGAACTTACGAGCAGTACTTC. Amino acid sequence: CASSVGKTARTYEQYF.

This clone has only one observation. The rearrangement joins TRBV19 to TRBJ2-3; TRBD2 matches at 9 bases. CDR1 and CDR2 (germline): LNHDA, SQIVND (reference sequence). V was clipped by 0 bases and J by 9 bases; unmatched bases: 4. This CDR3 has 14 residues. The CDR3 DNA reads TGTGCCAGTAGTATAGAACGAGCGGGAGGAACGCAGTATTTT. Its translation: CASSIERAGGTQYF.

The chain has TRBV29-1 and TRBJ2-3; D is uncertain. The V end lost 7 bases, the J end lost 5 bases, and 10 bases lay between the germline ends. The germline V gene has CDR1 SQVTM and CDR2 ANQGSEA. The CDR3 loop spans 11 amino acids. The CDR3 sequence is CSASPLDTQYF. DNA for the CDR3: TGCAGCGCGAGCCCCCTAGATACGCAGTATTTT.

Details on this clone: Other DNA sequences within the sample encode an identical CDR3. The genes are TRBV9 and TRBJ2-5; no firm D call. Germline V gene data show CDR1 as SGDLS and CDR2 as YYNGEE. The length of the CDR3 is 14 residues. V was trimmed by 1 base and J by 1 base, leaving 8 bases between them. The CDR3 coding sequence is TGTGCCAGCAGCGTAAGGACGGGCCAAGAGACCCAGTACTTC. Translated, it gives CASSVRTGQETQYF.

The rearrangement uses TRBV28 and TRBJ2-2; the D gene is possibly TRBD1 (5 bases). The CDR3 runs to 15 residues. V dropped 7 bases and J dropped 5 bases, with 17 bases sitting between them. The germline gives CDR1 MDHEN, CDR2 SYDVKM. The CDR3, as DNA: TGTGCCAGCAAGTTCAGAGTAAGGGGAACCGGGGAGCTGTTTTTT. The encoded protein is CASKFRVRGTGELFF.

This clone has just a few counts. The V and J genes are TRBV28 and TRBJ2-5; the match to TRBD2 covers 8 bases. Per the germline V gene, CDR1 is MDHEN and CDR2 is SYDVKM. The CDR3 has 15 residues. J lost 5 bases, V lost 5 bases, and 10 bases had no gene match. CDR3 DNA sequence: TGTGCCAGCAGTCTCTCGGGGGGGCGCAGGGAGACCCAGTACTTC. Translated, it gives CASSLSGGRRETQYF.

This chain uses TRBV11-3 with TRBJ2-3; weak D call: TRBD2 (5 bases). This CDR3 is 12 amino acids long. Looked up from germline, CDR1 is SGHNT and CDR2 is YENEEA. V was shortened by 4 bases and J by 10 bases, with 12 bases between the two germline ends. The CDR3 nucleotides are TGTGCCAGCAGCTCTGCCGAGGGATCGCAGTATTTT. Encoded protein: CASSSAEGSQYF.

This clone was counted between two and nine times. The rearrangement joins TRBV4-3 to TRBJ1-4, with unresolved D. In germline, CDR1 is LGHNA, CDR2 YSLEER. V lost 2 bases, J lost 4 bases, and 11 bases lay in between. The CDR3 totals 15 residues. The CDR3: CASSQSQAVNEKLFF. The CDR3 coding sequence is TGCGCCAGCAGCCAATCCCAGGCTGTTAATGAAAAACTGTTTTTT.

The chain is built from TRBV5-1 and TRBJ2-7, with 9 bases lining up with TRBD1. V shed 1 base and J 1 base; nucleotides not matched to a gene: 3. The germline V gene encodes CDR1 SGHRS and CDR2 YFSETQ. This CDR3 is 15 amino acids long. The CDR3 spells CASSLQGTGSYEQYF. The CDR3 coding sequence is TGCGCCAGCAGCTTGCAAGGGACAGGGTCCTACGAGCAGTACTTC.

The rearrangement links TRBV7-3 to TRBJ2-1; the match to TRBD2 covers 9 bases. The germline gives CDR1 SGHTA, CDR2 FQGTGA. The CDR3 sequence is 14 residues long. Trimming at V came to 4 bases and at J to 3 bases, leaving 1 base not matched to a gene. The CDR3 loop is CASSSSGIYNEQFF. The DNA for the CDR3 is TGTGCCAGCAGCTCTAGCGGGATCTACAATGAGCAGTTCTTC. Full variable domain (remainder filled in from reference TRBV7-3 and TRBJ2-1): GAGVSQTPSNKVTEKGKYVELRCDPISGHTALYWYRQSLGQGPEFLIYFQGTGAADDSGLPNDRFFAVRPEGSVSTLKIQRTERGDSAVYLCASSSSGIYNEQFFGPGTRLTVL.

The chain couples TRBV5-1 to TRBJ2-5, with D perhaps assigned TRBD1 or TRBD2 (6 bases each). CDR3 length: 15 amino acids. V was pared by 5 bases and J by 4 bases, with 18 bases between. Germline CDR1 reads SGHRS; CDR2 reads YFSETQ. CDR3 region: CASRREQGLVETQYF. The CDR3 DNA reads as TGCGCCAGCAGACGGGAGCAGGGGTTGGTAGAGACCCAGTACTTC. The whole variable domain, remainder taken from reference TRBV5-1 and TRBJ2-5, is KAGVTQTPRYLIKTRGQQVTLSCSPISGHRSVSWYQQTPGQGLQFLFEYFSETQRNKGNFPGRFSGRQFSNSRSEMNVSTLELGDSALYLCASRREQGLVETQYFGPGTRLLVL.

V is TRBV2 and J is TRBJ1-2; D unclear. Germline CDR1 reads SNHLY; CDR2 reads FYNNEI. The CDR3 consists of 14 residues. Between the trimmed V and J ends, which lost 6 bases and 3 bases, there was a span of 14 bases. The CDR3 reads CASRVTSLDYGYTF. The CDR3 nucleotides read TGTGCCAGCAGAGTCACCTCGCTGGACTATGGCTACACCTTC.

J is TRBJ2-1 and V is TRBV5-6; weak D call: TRBD2 (6 bases). There are 16 residues in the CDR3. The ends were cut back, 4 bases at V and 6 bases at J, with 20 bases in the middle. Germline-derived CDR1 and CDR2 are SGHDT and YYEEEE. CDR3 DNA: TGTGCCAGCAGCCAAATTCAGGGACTGGGCCTCAATGAGCAGTTCTTC. This sequence encodes CASSQIQGLGLNEQFF.

V is TRBV12-5 and J is TRBJ2-2; 9 positions agree with TRBD1. The CDR3 spans 17 residues. The V gene's germline CDR1 is LGHNT and CDR2 FRNRAP. Trimming cost V 4 bases and J 3 bases; bases outside gene matches: 9. The CDR3 DNA is TGTGCTAGTGGTTCTGTCCCGGGACAGGGTTACACCGGGGAGCTGTTTTTT. This encodes CASGSVPGQGYTGELFF. Full variable domain (missing parts from reference TRBV12-5 and TRBJ2-2): DARVTQTPRHKVTEMGQEVTMRCQPILGHNTVFWYRQTMMQGLELLAYFRNRAPLDDSGMPKDRFSAEMPDATLATLKIQPSEPRDSAVYFCASGSVPGQGYTGELFFGEGSRLTVL.

As concerns this clone: Other DNA sequences in the same sample also yield this CDR3. This chain uses TRBV27 with TRBJ1-1; D not certain. The CDR3 has 13 residues. Trimming removed 2 bases from V and 1 base from J, with 5 bases in between. Germline V CDR1 and CDR2: MNHEY, SMNVEV (reference sequence). CDR3 in amino acids: CASSLSRNTEAFF. CDR3 DNA sequence: TGTGCCAGCAGTTTAAGTCGGAACACTGAAGCTTTCTTT.

As regards this clone: Its ends do not fully match the called genes, so a read error is possible. The V gene is TRBV12-5, the J gene TRBJ2-1; 9 bases match TRBD2. Germline V CDR1 and CDR2: LGHNT, FRNRAP. This CDR3 spans 13 amino acids. The CDR3 region has the DNA TGTGCTAGTGGTTTGGTCCCTGAGCGGGAGGTAATCTTC. Its protein is CASGLVPEREVIF.

The genes are TRBV28 and TRBJ1-1, with 7 bases identical to TRBD1. Trimming cost V 2 bases and J 8 bases; bases outside gene matches: 5. Germline V CDR1 and CDR2: MDHEN, SYDVKM. This CDR3 has 13 amino acids. CDR3 bases: TGTGCCAGCAGTTTACGGAGGGGGCAGGAAGCTTTCTTT. Amino acid sequence: CASSLRRGQEAFF.

This clone appeared a few times. The rearrangement joins TRBV6-6 to TRBJ2-1; the D gene is possibly TRBD1 (5 bases). CDR1 and CDR2 (germline): MNHNY, SVGAGI (reference sequence). The CDR3 is 13 residues long. Trimming removed 6 bases from V and 7 bases from J, with 13 bases in between. CDR3 amino acids: CASSLPPGNEQFF. Written as DNA, the CDR3 is TGTGCCAGCAGCCTTCCTCCAGGGAATGAGCAGTTCTTC.

The chain joins TRBV29-1 to TRBJ2-1; D is undetermined. Trimming took off 5 bases at V and 7 bases at J, with 6 bases between the two ends. Per germline, CDR1 SQVTM and CDR2 ANQGSEA. CDR3 size: 10 residues. CDR3 residues: CSVPGNEQFF. The CDR3 coding sequence is TGCAGCGTTCCTGGTAATGAGCAGTTCTTC.

V is TRBV6-1 and J is TRBJ2-1; no clear D gene. The germline gives CDR1 MNHNS, CDR2 SASEGT. This CDR3 spans 15 amino acids. Trimming removed 5 bases at V and 0 bases at J, with 11 bases between. The CDR3 protein is CASSSEPTSYNEQFF. As DNA, the CDR3 is TGTGCCAGCAGTAGCGAGCCAACCTCCTACAATGAGCAGTTCTTC.

The chain links TRBV18 to TRBJ2-7; 11 bases line up with TRBD2. V was pared by 3 bases and J by 6 bases, with 4 bases of the junction left unmatched. Germline V lookup: CDR1 KGHSH, CDR2 LQKENI. The CDR3 consists of 14 residues. The CDR3 DNA is TGTGCCAGCTCACCCGTCCTAGCGGGAGGCGAGCAGTACTTC. This encodes CASSPVLAGGEQYF.